This is a list of T cell receptor beta chains from one sample in a study of T-cell reconstitution after alpha-beta-depleted transplantation in children. One entry per CDR3 protein, called by TCRdb with MiXCR from the PCR reads. The table has around 240,000 distinct CDR3 sequences, 7.5% to 10% seen once. Sequenced material: PBMCs from the stem cell graft donor, taken from the stem cell graft. The source is a human donor who donated a stem cell graft to a child with SCID. The CDR3 runs from the conserved cysteine through the conserved F or W. Each record gives: clone size, D gene, J gene, V gene, CDR3 DNA, CDR3 protein. D genes are given only for firm matches. The size of a clone is reported for some rows only, either as once, few or many, or as a class for expanded clones.

many TRBD1 TRBJ1-1 TRBV28 TGTGCCAGCAGCCCGTGGGGGACAGGGTACGAAGCTTTCTTT CASSPWGTGYEAFF
many NA TRBJ2-3 TRBV5-1 TGCGCCAGCACGGCGGGGGCCGTTAGCACAGATACGCAGTATTTT CASTAGAVSTDTQYF
many NA TRBJ1-2 TRBV21-1 TGTGCCAGCAGCAAAGTAGTAGGGACAGGGAGGTTACACTATGGCTACACCTTC CASSKVVGTGRLHYGYTF
many TRBD2 TRBJ2-3 TRBV7-6 TGTGCCAGCAGCTTAGCGTTACTAGCGGGGGGCCCAGATACGCAGTATTTT CASSLALLAGGPDTQYF
many NA TRBJ2-5 TRBV20-1 TGCAGTGCAACCACCGAAGCCCAGTACTTC CSATTEAQYF
many TRBD1 TRBJ2-2 TRBV2 TGTGCCAGCACTGCCCAACCGGGACAGGGGTTCGGGGAGCTGTTTTTT CASTAQPGQGFGELFF
many NA TRBJ2-7 TRBV5-1 TGCGCCAGCAGCTTGGAGCCAGAGTACGAGCAGTACTTC CASSLEPEYEQYF
NA NA TRBJ1-4 TRBV12-3/TRBV12-4 TGTGCCAGCAGTTCCAATCGGGGGTGGGGGGAAAAACTGTTTTTT CASSSNRGWGEKLFF
NA NA TRBJ1-1 TRBV4-1 TGCGCCAGCAGCCAAACCTTTATAGGGGTGGGCACTGAAGCTTTCTTT CASSQTFIGVGTEAFF
NA TRBD1 TRBJ1-4 TRBV11-2 TGTGCCAGCAGCTTATATTCGGTCCCGGGACAGGGTACACTGTTTTTT CASSLYSVPGQGTLFF
many NA TRBJ1-2 TRBV20-1 TGCAGTGCCGAGGGAGGGGCGGCTCGTTCCTACACCTTC CSAEGGAARSYTF
many NA TRBJ1-1 TRBV20-1 TGCAGTGCTTGCCCGGAGGAAGGGAGTTATATAGCTTTCTTT CSACPEEGSYIAFF
many NA TRBJ1-1 TRBV25-1 TGTGCCAGCAGTGACATACAGGGTAGTGTCGCTGAAGCTTTCTTT CASSDIQGSVAEAFF
many NA TRBJ2-5 TRBV10-3 TGTGCCATCAGGAATACGGGCGGTGAGACCCAGTACTTC CAIRNTGGETQYF
many NA TRBJ2-1 TRBV3-1 TGTGCCAGCAGCCCGACCGTAGGATTCAATGAGCAGTTCTTC CASSPTVGFNEQFF
many NA TRBJ2-5 TRBV20-1 TGCAGTGCTAGCGACGGGGGAGAGACCCAGTACTTC CSASDGGETQYF
many NA TRBJ1-3 TRBV30 TGTGCCTGGAAATCAGGGAATACTGGAAACACCATATATTTT CAWKSGNTGNTIYF
NA TRBD2 TRBJ2-3 TRBV7-3 TGTGCCAGCAGCCCAGGGACTAGTTCCGATACGCAGTATTTT CASSPGTSSDTQYF
many NA TRBJ1-5 TRBV3-1 TGTGCCAGCAGCCAAAACAGTTACAATCAGCCCCAGCATTTT CASSQNSYNQPQHF
many NA TRBJ2-5 TRBV5-1 TGCGCCAGCAGCTTGGCAGGCAGAGAGCAAGAGACCCAGTACTTC CASSLAGREQETQYF
many NA TRBJ1-1 TRBV20-1 TGCAGTGCTAGCCCACAGACCGGATACACTGAAGCTTTCTTT CSASPQTGYTEAFF
many TRBD1 TRBJ1-2 TRBV5-1 TGCGCCAGCAGCCCGACAGGGGACTATGGCTACACCTTC CASSPTGDYGYTF
many TRBD1 TRBJ1-1 TRBV3-1 TGTGCCAGCAGCCACCGACAGGGCGGGACTGAAGCTTTCTTT CASSHRQGGTEAFF
many NA TRBJ1-1 TRBV20-1 TGCAGTGCCCAGACGGGGGTCCCCCAAGCTTCCTTT CSAQTGVPQASF
many TRBD1 TRBJ1-4 TRBV5-1 TGCGCCAGCAGCACCAGACAGGGGGCGGTTGATGAAAAACTGTTTTTT CASSTRQGAVDEKLFF
few TRBD2 TRBJ2-3 TRBV28 TGTGCCAGCAGTTTCGGGGCGGGGGGGACTTACACAGATACGCAGTATTTT CASSFGAGGTYTDTQYF
many NA TRBJ2-1 TRBV7-3 TGTGCCAGCAGCCCTACATACAGCTCCTACAATGAGCAGTTCTTC CASSPTYSSYNEQFF
many NA TRBJ2-2 TRBV5-1 TGCGCCAGCAGCACAGACCTTGGGAACACCGGGGAGCTGTTTTTT CASSTDLGNTGELFF
many NA TRBJ1-2 TRBV5-1 TGCGCCAGCAGATCGACGGGGGCGCGGAACTATGGCTACACCTTC CASRSTGARNYGYTF
many TRBD1 TRBJ2-2 TRBV7-8 TGTGCCAGCACGTGGACAGGGCCAGGTGCCGGGGAGCTGTTTTTT CASTWTGPGAGELFF
many NA TRBJ1-6 TRBV5-1 TGCGCCAGCAGCTTAGACGGGGTCGGGTCACCCCTCCACTTT CASSLDGVGSPLHF
many NA TRBJ2-3 TRBV15 TGTGCCACCAGCAGAGATCTAAAGCTGCGGCGGGACGCAGATACGCAGTATTTT CATSRDLKLRRDADTQYF
many NA TRBJ2-3 TRBV7-9 TGTGCCAGCAGCCTGAACCGGGACAATAGGGGCACAGATACGCAGTATTTT CASSLNRDNRGTDTQYF
many NA TRBJ2-7 TRBV6-2/TRBV6-3 TGTGCCAGCAGTTACTCTGCAGGTTCCTACGAGCAGTACTTC CASSYSAGSYEQYF
few NA TRBJ2-3 TRBV24-1 TGTGCCACCAGTGAAGACAGCACAGATACGCAGTATTTT CATSEDSTDTQYF
many NA TRBJ2-1 TRBV14 TGTGCCAGCAGCCAAGCTAGCTACAATGAGCAGTTCTTC CASSQASYNEQFF
few NA TRBJ1-2 TRBV9 TGTGCCAGCAGCGTAGAAGGGGGGGCGTTCTATGGCTACACCTTC CASSVEGGAFYGYTF
many NA TRBJ2-7 TRBV20-1 TGCAGTGCTAGAGATCTGGCCAGGGCCTACGAGCAGTACTTC CSARDLARAYEQYF
many NA TRBJ2-3 TRBV7-2 TGTGCCAGCAGCATGCGTGGACAGACGAGCACAGATACGCAGTATTTT CASSMRGQTSTDTQYF
NA NA TRBJ1-2 TRBV29-1 TGCAGCGTTGAAACGGTTCCTGGATATGGCTACACCTTC CSVETVPGYGYTF
few TRBD2 TRBJ2-1 TRBV7-3 TGTGCCAGCAGGCCAACTAGCGGGGGTGGGAATGAGCAGTTCTTC CASRPTSGGGNEQFF
once TRBD2 TRBJ2-3 TRBV7-3 TGTGCCAGCAGGCGGCGGACTAGCTCGGATACCCTCGGTGATACGCAGTATTTT CASRRRTSSDTLGDTQYF
many NA TRBJ1-2 TRBV3-1 TGTGCCAGCAGCCTCAGCATGGGGAACTATGGCTACACCTTC CASSLSMGNYGYTF
many NA TRBJ1-6 TRBV15 TGTGCCACCAGCAGAGGCTTTGGCCTGGGTTATAATTCACCCCTCCACTTT CATSRGFGLGYNSPLHF
many NA TRBJ2-3 TRBV5-1 TGCGCCAGCAGCGCCCTGATTAATACTCGGATCAACACAGATACGCAGTATTTT CASSALINTRINTDTQYF
many TRBD1 TRBJ1-2 TRBV5-8 TGTGCCAGCAGCTTGAAGGACAGGGAGGTTGGCTACACCTTC CASSLKDREVGYTF
many TRBD2 TRBJ2-1 TRBV5-6 TGTGCCAGCAGCCCACTAGCGGAGCTGGGGAATGAGCAGTTCTTC CASSPLAELGNEQFF
many TRBD2 TRBJ2-5 TRBV5-1 TGCGCCAGCAGCTTGGTAGCTAGCGGATCCCAAGAGACCCAGTACTTC CASSLVASGSQETQYF
many TRBD2 TRBJ2-1 TRBV20-1 TGCAGCCCGGGGGGGCCATGGAATGAGCAGTTCTTC CSPGGPWNEQFF
few NA TRBJ2-1 TRBV20-1 TGCAGTGCTAGAGATAGCGGCAGGTCCTACAATGAGCAGTTCTTC CSARDSGRSYNEQFF
many NA TRBJ2-7 TRBV4-3 TGCGCCAGCAGCCAAGATTTGAGCTACCACGAGCAGTACTTC CASSQDLSYHEQYF
many NA TRBJ2-1 TRBV28 TGTGCCAGCAGCCCACTTAGGTCAAATGAGCAGTTCTTC CASSPLRSNEQFF
many TRBD2 TRBJ2-3 TRBV25-1 TGTGCCAGCAGTGAATATCGGGGGGGCCGTGCAGATACGCAGTATTTT CASSEYRGGRADTQYF
NA TRBD1 TRBJ1-2 TRBV5-1 TGCGCCAGCAGCTTGGGTCATAGGGACAGCGGCTTCTACACCTTC CASSLGHRDSGFYTF